What follows are 20 T cell receptor beta chains derived from one specimen sequenced in a study of T cell responses to AZD1222 COVID-19 vaccine. TCRdb keeps only in-frame clones here, not all; method: immunoSEQ multiplex PCR. Of more than 100,000 clones in the sample, about 90% were seen once. Sequences were derived from peripheral blood, sampled on day 0 of AZD1222 vaccination. Every receptor here comes from an adult in good health.

The rearrangement links TRBV28 to TRBJ1-3; D gene uncertain. Germline V gene sequence: CDR1 MDHEN, CDR2 SYDVKM. The V end was cut by 2 bases, the J end by 0 bases, with 11 bases between. This CDR3 region has 16 residues. CDR3 DNA sequence: TGTGCCAGCAGTTTACCCCTACTAACCTCTGGAAACACCATATATTTT. Its translation: CASSLPLLTSGNTIYF.

This chain uses TRBV19 with TRBJ1-1; possible D gene TRBD1, 6 bases. The CDR3 runs 13 residues. CDR1 is LNHDA and CDR2 is SQIVND in the germline V gene (reference sequence). The V gene lost 8 bases and the J gene lost 0 bases, with 10 bases spanning the gap. CDR3 region: CASAQGMNTEAFF. The DNA for the CDR3 is TGTGCCAGTGCCCAGGGGATGAACACTGAAGCTTTCTTT.

Concerning this clone: A junction end diverges from the germline sequence, so it may reflect a read error. The V and J genes are TRBV19 and TRBJ1-5; D is unresolved. Germline V gives CDR1 LNHDA, CDR2 SQIVND (reference sequence). The CDR3 is 13 amino acids. CDR3 bases: TGTGCCAGTAGTATAGAAGCCCATCAGGCCCAGCATTTT. Translated, it gives CASSIEAHQAQHF.

Note on this clone: One end of the junction varies from germline; a read error may be responsible. The chain uses TRBV7-7 and TRBJ2-1, with TRBD1 matching over 8 bases. The CDR3 contains 13 residues. In germline, CDR1 is SSHAT, CDR2 FNYEAQ (reference sequence). The CDR3 loop is CASSLGTGDEQFF. The CDR3 DNA sequence: TGTGCTAGCAGCTTAGGGACAGGCGATGAGCAGTTCTTC.

A single count supports this clone. The chain carries TRBV19 and TRBJ2-7, with 11 bases identical to TRBD2. Germline V gene lookup returns CDR1 LNHDA and CDR2 SQIVND (reference sequence). The trim removed 3 bases at V and 7 bases at J, leaving 11 bases unmatched. The CDR3 runs 16 residues. DNA of the CDR3: TGTGCCAGTAGTATTGGTCGACTAGCGGGACTCTCAGAGCAGTACTTC. Translation gives CASSIGRLAGLSEQYF.

This clone was counted once. The gene calls are TRBV25-1 and TRBJ1-6; D is unresolved. This CDR3 is 13 amino acids long. V lost 1 base, J lost 13 bases, and 11 bases lay in between. Germline V gene lookup returns CDR1 MGHDK and CDR2 SYGVNS. The CDR3: CASSEWLGDPLHF. CDR3 DNA: TGTGCCAGCAGTGAATGGCTCGGGGATCCCCTCCACTTT.

A note on this clone: One end of the junction fails to match germline, which may point to a read error. This chain connects TRBV6-5 to TRBJ2-2; no clear D. The CDR3 runs to 14 residues. CDR1 and CDR2 from the germline V gene are MNHEY and SVGAGI. This CDR3 is CASRPGSNPGELFF. The CDR3 region has the DNA TGTGCCAGCAGGCCTGGATCGAACCCCGGGGAGCTGTTTTTT.

This chain connects TRBV11-3 to TRBJ2-1; TRBD1 aligns across 9 bases. The CDR3 loop spans 17 amino acids. Germline CDR1 SGHNT, CDR2 YENEEA. The V segment lost 2 bases and the J segment 10 bases; nucleotides outside the gene matches: 15. The CDR3 bases are TGTGCCAGCAGCTTAACCGTCGGGACAGGGTACCCTAGGGAGCAGTTCTTC. It codes for CASSLTVGTGYPREQFF.

This sequence joins TRBV18 and TRBJ1-2; D may be TRBD1 (5 bases). The CDR3 runs to 14 residues. Trimming left V 3 bases short and J 6 bases short, with 14 bases between. CDR1 is KGHSH and CDR2 is LQKENI in the germline V gene. CDR3 loop: CASSPSGQVDGYTF. CDR3 bases: TGTGCCAGCTCACCTTCAGGGCAGGTCGATGGCTACACCTTC.

The rearrangement links TRBV6-5 to TRBJ2-2; 10 bases are a match to TRBD1. This CDR3 has 14 residues. The junction had 6 bases not matched to a gene; V was cut back by 10 bases and J by 4 bases. In germline, CDR1 is MNHEY, CDR2 SVGAGI. The chain's CDR3 is CAIRQGASTGELFF. CDR3 coding DNA: TGTGCCATCCGACAGGGGGCGAGCACCGGGGAGCTGTTTTTT.

The rearrangement links TRBV30 to TRBJ1-2, with D unclear. Germline loops: CDR1 GTSNPN, CDR2 SVGIG (reference sequence). V was clipped by 5 bases and J by 0 bases, with 16 bases between them. The CDR3 consists of 15 residues. The chain's CDR3 is CAWGPDTFSNYGYTF. CDR3 nucleotide sequence: TGTGCCTGGGGACCTGACACCTTTTCTAACTATGGCTACACCTTC.

The chain is built from TRBV5-5 and TRBJ1-5; D ambiguous. With 0 bases removed from V and 4 bases from J, the gap between germline ends came to 8 bases. The CDR3 runs 14 residues. In germline, CDR1 is SGHKS, CDR2 YYEKEE (reference sequence). DNA of the CDR3: TGTGCCAGCAGCTTGGCCGATGGGAATCAGCCCCAGCATTTT. Translating gives CASSLADGNQPQHF.

CDR3 loop: CASSEFGEIDKYNEQFF. Written as DNA, the CDR3 is TGTGCCAGTTCTGAGTTCGGGGAGATTGATAAATACAATGAGCAGTTCTTC. The J gene is TRBJ2-1, the V gene TRBV19; tentative D call: TRBD2 (5 bases). The germline gives CDR1 LNHDA, CDR2 SQIVND (reference sequence). There are 17 residues in the CDR3. V lost 8 bases and J 4 bases, leaving 24 bases between the germline ends. The complete variable domain, with remaining parts taken from reference TRBV19 and TRBJ2-1, reads DGGITQSPKYLFRKEGQNVTLSCEQNLNHDAMYWYRQDPGQGLRLIYYSQIVNDFQKGDIAEGYSVSREKKESFPLTVTSAQKNPTAFYLCASSEFGEIDKYNEQFFGPGTRLTVL.

The J gene is TRBJ1-5, the V gene TRBV30; 9 bases match TRBD1. This CDR3 has 14 amino acids. V was pared by 0 bases and J by 6 bases, with 3 bases of the junction left unmatched. The V gene's germline CDR1 is GTSNPN and CDR2 SVGIG (reference sequence). The DNA of the CDR3 is TGTGCCTGGAGTGTAGGGACAGGGACTCAGCCCCAGCATTTT. Amino acid sequence: CAWSVGTGTQPQHF. Full variable domain (remainder filled in from reference TRBV30 and TRBJ1-5): SQTIHQWPATLVQPVGSPLSLECTVEGTSNPNLYWYRQAAGRGLQLLFYSVGIGQISSEVPQNLSASRPQDRQFILSSKKLLLSDSGFYLCAWSVGTGTQPQHFGDGTRLSIL.

The chain uses TRBV10-3 and TRBJ1-3, with 7 bases lining up with TRBD1. Trimming at V came to 2 bases and at J to 3 bases, leaving 7 bases not matched to a gene. The CDR3 is made up of 16 amino acids. Germline V gene sequence: CDR1 ENHRY, CDR2 SYGVKD. DNA of the CDR3: TGTGCCATCAGTGAGCCTACAGGGGTCGTTGGAAACACCATATATTTT. It specifies CAISEPTGVVGNTIYF.

The genes are TRBV7-9 and TRBJ2-2, with 8 bases lining up with TRBD2. V trimming: 2 bases; J trimming: 6 bases; junction bases outside the gene matches: 2. The CDR3 totals 14 residues. Germline assignment: CDR1 SEHNR and CDR2 FQNEAQ (reference sequence). The CDR3 sequence is CASSLQGLAGELFF. The CDR3 bases are TGTGCCAGCAGCTTACAGGGACTAGCCGGGGAGCTGTTTTTT.

There are a few counts of this clone. The rearrangement joins TRBV4-3 to TRBJ1-6; D gene uncertain. This CDR3 is built from 18 residues. V shed 0 bases and J shed 1 base, with 13 bases lying between them. Germline V lookup: CDR1 LGHNA, CDR2 YSLEER. The CDR3 here is CASSQDWSVQSYNSPLHF. Here the CDR3 DNA reads TGCGCCAGCAGCCAAGACTGGTCGGTTCAGTCCTATAATTCACCCCTCCACTTT.

The chain employs TRBV20-1 and TRBJ1-1; D ambiguous. This CDR3 region has 15 residues. Germline assignment: CDR1 DFQATT and CDR2 SNEGSKA (reference sequence). Trimming cost V 3 bases and J 1 base, with 15 bases left between them. The CDR3 nucleotides are TGCAGTGCTAGTGGCGGGCTCCAGCCGAACACTGAAGCTTTCTTT. Amino acid sequence: CSASGGLQPNTEAFF.

This sequence joins TRBV19 and TRBJ1-5; possible D gene TRBD1, 6 bases. This CDR3 spans 14 amino acids. V dropped 5 bases and J dropped 5 bases, with 13 bases sitting between them. Germline V gene lookup returns CDR1 LNHDA and CDR2 SQIVND (reference sequence). CDR3 nucleotide sequence: TGTGCCAGTAGTCCGGACAGTCCTTATCAGCCCCAGCATTTT. Translation: CASSPDSPYQPQHF.

Note on this clone: Compared with germline, one end of the junction differs, possibly owing to a read error. Other DNA sequences in this specimen translate into the identical CDR3. The gene calls are TRBV19 and TRBJ2-7; 9 positions match TRBD2. Germline CDR1 reads LNHDA; CDR2 reads SQIVND (reference sequence). The CDR3 is 14 residues long. The DNA of the CDR3 is TGTGCCAGTAGTATAGGCGGGAGGGCCCGCGAGCAGTATTTC. Its translation: CASSIGGRAREQYF.